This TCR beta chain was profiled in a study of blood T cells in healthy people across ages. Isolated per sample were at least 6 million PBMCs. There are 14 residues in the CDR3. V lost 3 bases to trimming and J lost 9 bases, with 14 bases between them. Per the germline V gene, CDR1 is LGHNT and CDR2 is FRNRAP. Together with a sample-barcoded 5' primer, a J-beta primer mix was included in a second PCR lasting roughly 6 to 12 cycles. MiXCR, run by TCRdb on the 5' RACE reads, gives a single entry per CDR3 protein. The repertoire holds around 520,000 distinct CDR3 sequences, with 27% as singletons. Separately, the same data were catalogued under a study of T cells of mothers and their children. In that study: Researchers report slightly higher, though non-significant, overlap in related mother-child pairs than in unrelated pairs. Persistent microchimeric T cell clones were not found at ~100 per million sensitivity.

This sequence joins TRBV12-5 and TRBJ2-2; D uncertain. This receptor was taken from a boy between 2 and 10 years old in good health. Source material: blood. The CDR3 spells CASGFPYRGRELFF. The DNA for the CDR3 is TGTGCTAGTGGTTTCCCATATAGAGGCAGGGAGCTGTTTTTT. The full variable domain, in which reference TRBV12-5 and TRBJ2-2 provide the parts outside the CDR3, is DARVTQTPRHKVTEMGQEVTMRCQPILGHNTVFWYRQTMMQGLELLAYFRNRAPLDDSGMPKDRFSAEMPDATLATLKIQPSEPRDSAVYFCASGFPYRGRELFFGEGSRLTVL.